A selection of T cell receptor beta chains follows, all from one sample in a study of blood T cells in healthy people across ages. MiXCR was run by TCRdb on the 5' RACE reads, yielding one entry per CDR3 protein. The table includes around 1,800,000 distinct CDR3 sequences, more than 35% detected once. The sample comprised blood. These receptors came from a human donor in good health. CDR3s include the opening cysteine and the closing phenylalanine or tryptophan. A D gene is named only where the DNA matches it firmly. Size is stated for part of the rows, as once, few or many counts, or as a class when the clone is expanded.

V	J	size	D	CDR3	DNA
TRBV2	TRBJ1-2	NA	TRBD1	CASSWDSTGGHTF	TGTGCCAGCAGTTGGGACAGCACAGGAGGCCACACCTTC
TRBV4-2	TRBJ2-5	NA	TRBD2	CASSQGSGGGGPQETQYF	TGTGCCAGCAGCCAAGGTAGCGGGGGGGGCGGGCCCCAAGAGACCCAGTACTTC
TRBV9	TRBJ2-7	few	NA	CASSVGSKPSYEQYF	TGTGCCAGCAGCGTAGGCTCCAAACCCTCCTACGAGCAGTACTTC
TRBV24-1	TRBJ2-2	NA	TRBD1	CATSDPPLDRGHTGELFF	TGTGCCACCAGTGACCCCCCCCTGGACAGGGGACACACCGGGGAGCTGTTTTTT
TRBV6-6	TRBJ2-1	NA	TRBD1	CASGGTGTNEQFF	TGTGCCAGCGGCGGGACAGGAACTAATGAGCAGTTCTTC
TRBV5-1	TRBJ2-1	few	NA	CASRFSGNEQFF	TGCGCCAGCAGATTCTCGGGGAATGAGCAGTTCTTC
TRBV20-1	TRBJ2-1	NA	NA	CSVSPGWEDGEQFF	TGCAGCGTAAGCCCCGGATGGGAGGACGGTGAGCAGTTCTTC
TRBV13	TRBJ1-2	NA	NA	CASTLRELNYGYTF	TGTGCCAGCACCCTCCGGGAATTAAACTATGGCTACACCTTC
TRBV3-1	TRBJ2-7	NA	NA	CASSRRNHEQYF	TGTGCCAGCTCTCGTAGGAACCACGAGCAGTACTTC
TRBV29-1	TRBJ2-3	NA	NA	CSGQPGSTDTQYF	TGCAGCGGCCAGCCTGGGAGCACAGATACGCAGTATTTT
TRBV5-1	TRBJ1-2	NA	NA	CTSSWGGHSGYTF	TGCACCAGCAGCTGGGGGGGACACAGTGGCTACACCTTC
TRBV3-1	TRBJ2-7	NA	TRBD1	CASSHNPGQGSYEQYF	TGTGCCAGCAGCCACAATCCGGGACAGGGATCCTACGAGCAGTACTTC
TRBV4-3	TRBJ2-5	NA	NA	CASSQEGNRAQETQYF	TGCGCCAGCAGCCAAGAAGGAAACAGGGCCCAAGAGACCCAGTACTTC
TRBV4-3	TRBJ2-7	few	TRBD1	CASSHTARGTGNYEQYF	TGCGCCAGCAGCCACACGGCACGGGGGACAGGGAACTACGAGCAGTACTTC
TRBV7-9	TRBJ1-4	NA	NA	CASSLAFGARVKLFF	TGTGCCAGCAGCTTAGCGTTCGGGGCAAGAGTAAAACTGTTTTTT
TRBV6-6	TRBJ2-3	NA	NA	CASRSRTTQYF	TGTGCCAGCAGGTCCCGGACAACGCAGTATTTT
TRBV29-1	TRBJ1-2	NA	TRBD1	CSVAPGQDFLGYTF	TGCAGCGTCGCACCGGGACAGGATTTTCTTGGCTACACCTTC
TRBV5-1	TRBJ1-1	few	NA	CASSFDGGNTEAFF	TGTGCCAGCAGTTTCGACGGGGGAAACACTGAAGCTTTCTTT
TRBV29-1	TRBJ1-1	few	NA	CSVSTFEAFF	TGCAGCGTTTCCACCTTTGAAGCTTTCTTT
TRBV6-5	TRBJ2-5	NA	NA	CASSYVDHGGDQETQYF	TGTGCCAGCAGTTACGTCGACCACGGCGGGGACCAAGAGACCCAGTACTTC
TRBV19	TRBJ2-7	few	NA	CASMTGSYEQYF	TGTGCCAGTATGACGGGCAGCTACGAGCAGTACTTC
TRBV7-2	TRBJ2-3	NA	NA	CASSFRFVDTDTQYF	TGTGCCAGCAGCTTCCGATTTGTCGACACAGATACGCAGTATTTT
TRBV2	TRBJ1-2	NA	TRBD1	CASRESFRTGNGYTF	TGTGCCAGCAGGGAAAGTTTTCGGACAGGGAATGGCTACACCTTC
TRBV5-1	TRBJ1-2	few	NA	CASSLGTQYYGYTF	TGCGCCAGCAGCCTCGGGACGCAGTACTATGGCTACACCTTC